These 28 T cell receptor beta chains originate from one sample sequenced in a study of PD-L1 blockade in urothelial cancer. Stated time point: pretreatment peripheral blood. Using immunoSEQ multiplex PCR, the repertoire was profiled, and TCRdb retains in-frame clones only, with some absent. The table includes roughly 50,000 clones, roughly 87% detected once. Sequenced here: PBMCs, sampled around atezolizumab (anti-PD-L1) treatment. These receptors all stem from a woman aged 55-75 years with urothelial cancer.

With respect to this clone: At one end the junction does not follow the germline gene, possibly because of a read error. The J gene is TRBJ2-7, the V gene TRBV7-9, with 9 bases identical to TRBD1. CDR1 and CDR2 from the germline V gene are SEHNR and FQNEAQ (reference sequence). The CDR3 totals 14 residues. The CDR3 reads CASQPPGQGLRAWF. The CDR3 DNA is TGTGCCAGCCAACCTCCGGGACAGGGTCTTCGAGCATGGTTC. Drawing the rest from reference TRBV7-9 and TRBJ2-7, the complete variable domain is DTGVSQNPRHKITKRGQNVTFRCDPISEHNRLYWYRQTLGQGPEFLTYFQNEAQLEKSRLLSDRFSAERPKGSFSTLEIQRTEQGDSAMYLCASQPPGQGLRAWFGPGTRLTVT.

The chain combines TRBV6-1 with TRBJ1-3; maybe TRBD1 (6 bases). Germline CDR1 MNHNS, CDR2 SASEGT. V lost 7 bases and J 4 bases, leaving 11 bases between the germline ends. The CDR3 extends over 13 amino acids. The CDR3 nucleotides are TGTGCCAGCACTACAGGGCGCGGAAACACCATATATTTT. It specifies CASTTGRGNTIYF.

The J gene is TRBJ2-6, the V gene TRBV9, with unresolved D. V was clipped by 2 bases and J by 4 bases, with 7 bases between them. The CDR3 is 14 amino acids. The germline V gene encodes CDR1 SGDLS and CDR2 YYNGEE. The CDR3 DNA is TGTGCCAGCAGCGTCTTTGGCGGGGCCAACGTCCTGACTTTC. It translates to CASSVFGGANVLTF.

V and J are TRBV10-3 and TRBJ1-1; D uncertain. Per the germline V gene, CDR1 is ENHRY and CDR2 is SYGVKD. V lost 6 bases to trimming and J lost 0 bases, with 11 bases between them. The CDR3 has 14 residues. The CDR3 spells CAIRVAQMNTEAFF. CDR3 sequence (DNA): TGTGCCATCAGAGTTGCACAGATGAACACTGAAGCTTTCTTT.

The chain combines TRBV6-5 with TRBJ1-5; D not resolved. The CDR3 has 13 residues. The V end was cut by 6 bases, the J end by 3 bases, with 9 bases between. Germline CDR1 reads MNHEY; CDR2 reads SVGAGI. The CDR3 nucleotides read TGTGCCAGCAGGTCGGGGAACAATCAGCCCCAGCATTTT. This translates into CASRSGNNQPQHF.

This clone was detected only once. The gene calls are TRBV6-6 and TRBJ2-7, with 9 bases identical to TRBD2. The CDR3 spans 14 residues. Germline assignment: CDR1 MNHNY and CDR2 SVGAGI (reference sequence). Trimming at V came to 7 bases and at J to 3 bases, leaving 7 bases not matched to a gene. In DNA form, the CDR3 reads TGTGCCAGCACCGTTATAGCGGGAGACTACGAGCAGTACTTC. The encoded protein is CASTVIAGDYEQYF.

The V call is TRBV4-3, the J call TRBJ1-3, with a possible D match to TRBD1 (6 bases). The V gene's germline CDR1 is LGHNA and CDR2 YSLEER. The CDR3 loop spans 19 amino acids. Trimming stripped 0 bases from V and 2 bases from J, with 20 bases between. CDR3 in DNA: TGCGCCAGCAGCCAAGATGTTCGAGGGGGGGTTGGTGCTGGAAACACCATATATTTT. Its translation is CASSQDVRGGVGAGNTIYF.

This clone was observed once. The CDR3 loop reads CASRTGYSNQPQHF. CDR3 nucleotides: TGTGCCAGCCGGACAGGATATAGCAATCAGCCCCAGCATTTT. This rearrangement joins TRBV28 to TRBJ1-5; 7 bases are a match to TRBD1. V shed 8 bases and J 0 bases; nucleotides not matched to a gene: 4. CDR1 is MDHEN, CDR2 SYDVKM, per germline. The CDR3 is 14 amino acids.

This chain joins TRBV10-2 and TRBJ2-2; 8 nucleotides agree with TRBD2. Germline CDR1 WSHSY, CDR2 SAAADI. Trimming at V came to 3 bases and at J to 5 bases, leaving 2 bases not matched to a gene. CDR3 length equals 14 residues. CDR3 protein: CASSDGGGTGELFF. As DNA, the CDR3 is TGCGCCAGCAGTGACGGCGGGGGGACCGGGGAGCTGTTTTTT.

V and J are TRBV4-3 and TRBJ2-1, with D possibly TRBD1 on 5 matching bases. Germline assignment: CDR1 LGHNA and CDR2 YSLEER. The CDR3 runs 20 residues. The ends were cut back, 1 base at V and 3 bases at J, with 25 bases in the middle. CDR3 nucleotide sequence: TGCGCCAGCAGCCAAGGGGGCAGAGTGCTAGGAAGGGGCCTCTACAATGAGCAGTTCTTC. Protein product: CASSQGGRVLGRGLYNEQFF.

V usage is TRBV15 and J usage is TRBJ2-3, with 8 bases aligning to TRBD2. V lost 1 base to trimming and J lost 4 bases; unmatched junction nucleotides: 7. Germline V gene lookup returns CDR1 LNHNV and CDR2 YYDKDF (reference sequence). This CDR3 spans 16 amino acids. CDR3 sequence reads: CATSRGMSGSSDTQYF. As DNA, the CDR3 is TGTGCCACCAGCAGAGGGATGAGCGGGAGTTCAGATACGCAGTATTTT.

This clone has only one observation. This chain connects TRBV19 to TRBJ1-3; D gene unclear. Trimming cost V 6 bases and J 3 bases, with 6 bases left between them. Germline CDR1 LNHDA, CDR2 SQIVND (reference sequence). The CDR3 contains 12 residues. CDR3 residues: CASSQLGNTIYF. CDR3 nucleotide sequence: TGTGCCAGTAGCCAACTTGGAAACACCATATATTTT.

This clone was detected once. This sequence joins TRBV19 and TRBJ2-7; 10 bases fit TRBD1. This CDR3 is built from 15 residues. Germline trimming cut 5 bases from V and 5 bases from J; bases unmatched to any gene: 9. CDR1 is LNHDA, CDR2 SQIVND, per germline (reference sequence). CDR3 sequence: CASSLRGQGFNEQYF. The DNA for the CDR3 is TGTGCCAGTAGTCTGAGGGGACAGGGGTTCAACGAGCAGTACTTC.

The chain employs TRBV11-1 and TRBJ2-2; no clear D gene. The CDR3 has 13 residues. V was trimmed by 2 bases and J by 5 bases, leaving 6 bases between them. The germline CDR1 and CDR2 sequences are SGHAT and FQDESV (reference sequence). The CDR3 protein is CASSLRSTGELFF. The CDR3, as DNA: TGTGCCAGCAGCTTAAGGAGTACCGGGGAGCTGTTTTTT. Full variable domain (remainder filled in from reference TRBV11-1 and TRBJ2-2): EAEVAQSPRYKITEKSQAVAFWCDPISGHATLYWYRQILGQGPELLVQFQDESVVDDSQLPKDRFSAERLKGVDSTLKIQPAELGDSAMYLCASSLRSTGELFFGEGSRLTVL.

This sequence joins TRBV7-6 and TRBJ2-1; 7 nucleotides align to TRBD1. Germline V gives CDR1 SGHVS, CDR2 FNYEAQ. V was clipped by 4 bases and J by 2 bases; unmatched bases: 11. The CDR3 is made up of 17 amino acids. In DNA form, the CDR3 reads TGTGCCAGCAGCTCTCGTTATAGGACAGGTACCTACAATGAGCAGTTCTTC. Translation: CASSSRYRTGTYNEQFF. Full variable domain (outside the CDR3, taken from reference TRBV7-6 and TRBJ2-1): GAGVSQSPRYKVTKRGQDVALRCDPISGHVSLYWYRQALGQGPEFLTYFNYEAQQDKSGLPNDRFSAERPEGSISTLTIQRTEQRDSAMYRCASSSRYRTGTYNEQFFGPGTRLTVL.

This chain connects TRBV7-3 to TRBJ2-2, with TRBD1 matching 8 bases. The CDR3 sequence is 14 residues long. Germline V gives CDR1 SGHTA, CDR2 FQGTGA. V gave up 2 bases and J gave up 6 bases; unmatched junction bases: 2. The CDR3 region has the DNA TGTGCCAGCAGCTTAGGGACAGGCGCCGGGGAGCTGTTTTTT. Translated, it gives CASSLGTGAGELFF. Variable domain in full (rest from reference TRBV7-3 and TRBJ2-2): GAGVSQTPSNKVTEKGKYVELRCDPISGHTALYWYRQSLGQGPEFLIYFQGTGAADDSGLPNDRFFAVRPEGSVSTLKIQRTERGDSAVYLCASSLGTGAGELFFGEGSRLTVL.

The chain carries TRBV19 and TRBJ1-1; D may be TRBD1 (5 bases). Germline lookup yields CDR1 LNHDA and CDR2 SQIVND (reference sequence). The CDR3 runs to 15 residues. The V and J ends lost 0 bases and 4 bases respectively, with 12 bases between them. CDR3 residues: CASSIDRQGGTEAFF. The CDR3 nucleotides are TGTGCCAGTAGTATAGATCGGCAGGGAGGCACTGAAGCTTTCTTT.

This chain connects TRBV14 to TRBJ2-1, with D perhaps matching TRBD2 (5 bases). V lost 5 bases, J lost 10 bases, and 18 bases lay in between. CDR1 is SGHDN and CDR2 is FVKESK in the germline V gene. The CDR3 sequence is 14 residues long. CDR3 sequence reads: CASSLIARVAEQFF. The CDR3 DNA sequence: TGTGCCAGCAGCTTGATAGCGAGGGTGGCGGAGCAGTTCTTC. Combining the CDR3 with reference TRBV14 and TRBJ2-1 gives the whole variable domain EAGVTQFPSHSVIEKGQTVTLRCDPISGHDNLYWYRRVMGKEIKFLLHFVKESKQDESGMPNNRFLAERTGGTYSTLKVQPAELEDSGVYFCASSLIARVAEQFFGPGTRLTVL.

The chain is built from TRBV20-1 and TRBJ2-1, with D tentatively TRBD1 (5 bases). The CDR3 consists of 11 residues. V lost 5 bases and J lost 7, with 9 bases in between. CDR1 DFQATT and CDR2 SNEGSKA come from the germline V gene (reference sequence). CDR3 bases: TGCAGTGCTGGGGCAATGAATGAGCAGTTCTTC. This codes for CSAGAMNEQFF.

The chain employs TRBV20-1 and TRBJ2-3; no reliable D call. Germline CDR1 DFQATT, CDR2 SNEGSKA (reference sequence). V lost 4 bases, J lost 6 bases, and 8 bases lay in between. There are 11 residues in the CDR3. Written as DNA, the CDR3 is TGCAGTGCTACATTAGAGGATACGCAGTATTTT. It encodes CSATLEDTQYF.

This chain joins TRBV10-3 and TRBJ1-1; 9 nucleotides line up with TRBD1. The CDR3 contains 14 residues. Germline V gives CDR1 ENHRY, CDR2 SYGVKD. With 7 bases clipped from V and 1 base from J, the junction kept 4 bases outside the gene matches. CDR3 amino acids: CAIKPGQGNTEAFF. The CDR3 nucleotides read TGTGCCATCAAACCGGGACAGGGGAACACTGAAGCTTTCTTT.

The chain couples TRBV5-1 to TRBJ1-5; D is possibly TRBD1 (6 bases). The CDR3 has 14 amino acids. The V end lost 4 bases, the J end lost 5 bases, and 13 bases lay between the germline ends. CDR1 SGHRS and CDR2 YFSETQ come from the germline V gene. This chain's CDR3 is CASSAGAGDQPQHF. The CDR3 DNA sequence: TGCGCCAGCAGCGCAGGGGCGGGAGATCAGCCCCAGCATTTT. Combining the CDR3 with reference TRBV5-1 and TRBJ1-5 gives the whole variable domain KAGVTQTPRYLIKTRGQQVTLSCSPISGHRSVSWYQQTPGQGLQFLFEYFSETQRNKGNFPGRFSGRQFSNSRSEMNVSTLELGDSALYLCASSAGAGDQPQHFGDGTRLSIL.

There are a few counts of this clone. This chain joins TRBV5-4 and TRBJ2-6; D is undetermined. Germline CDR1 and CDR2: SGHNT and YYREEE (reference sequence). V was shortened by 4 bases and J by 2 bases, with 10 bases between the two germline ends. This CDR3 has 15 amino acids. The CDR3 loop is CASSPEFTGANVLTF. The CDR3 DNA is TGTGCCAGCAGCCCGGAGTTTACTGGGGCCAACGTCCTGACTTTC.

This clone has just one count. The chain has TRBV7-9 and TRBJ2-3; 9 positions match TRBD2. V gave up 1 base and J gave up 1 base; unmatched junction bases: 3. The CDR3 contains 16 residues. The V gene's germline CDR1 is SEHNR and CDR2 FQNEAQ (reference sequence). Here the CDR3 reads CASSLGAGGRTDTQYF. DNA of the CDR3: TGTGCCAGCAGCTTAGGGGCGGGGGGGCGCACAGATACGCAGTATTTT.

V and J are TRBV5-1 and TRBJ2-7; 12 nucleotides agree with TRBD1. This CDR3 has 17 residues. V was pared by 3 bases and J by 3 bases, with 10 bases of the junction left unmatched. Germline CDR1 and CDR2: SGHRS and YFSETQ. CDR3 nucleotide sequence: TGCGCCAGCAGCTCGGGACAGGGGGCGAAGGTGGGCTACGAGCAGTACTTC. Protein sequence: CASSSGQGAKVGYEQYF. Looking up the rest from reference TRBV5-1 and TRBJ2-7 gives the full variable domain: KAGVTQTPRYLIKTRGQQVTLSCSPISGHRSVSWYQQTPGQGLQFLFEYFSETQRNKGNFPGRFSGRQFSNSRSEMNVSTLELGDSALYLCASSSGQGAKVGYEQYFGPGTRLTVT.

This clone was seen a few times. CDR3: CSVREGKLNTIYF. CDR3 bases: TGCAGCGTTCGAGAGGGAAAGTTAAACACCATATATTTT. The chain couples TRBV29-1 to TRBJ1-3; D remains unclear. The CDR3 length is 13 residues. Trimming cost V 5 bases and J 6 bases, with 14 bases left between them. CDR1 and CDR2 from the germline V gene are SQVTM and ANQGSEA.

The rearrangement links TRBV10-3 to TRBJ2-1; 9 nucleotides line up with TRBD1. The germline CDR1 and CDR2 sequences are ENHRY and SYGVKD. V shed 4 bases, J shed 4 bases, and the junction held 11 bases outside the gene matches. This CDR3 region has 17 residues. CDR3 in amino acids: CAISASDRGYTYNEQFF. CDR3 sequence (DNA): TGTGCCATCAGTGCCTCGGACAGGGGCTATACATACAATGAGCAGTTCTTC.

The V gene is TRBV2, the J gene TRBJ2-1; 10 bases match TRBD2. The CDR3 spans 16 residues. Germline V gene lookup returns CDR1 SNHLY and CDR2 FYNNEI. Losses at the gene ends were 4 bases for V and 2 bases for J; bases not matched to a gene: 5. The CDR3 region is CASSVFSGRTYNEQFF. The DNA for the CDR3 is TGTGCCAGCAGTGTTTTTAGCGGGAGGACCTACAATGAGCAGTTCTTC.